These 10 T cell receptor beta chains were all obtained from the same sample, sequenced in a study of T cell responses to AZD1222 COVID-19 vaccine. Method: immunoSEQ multiplex PCR; TCRdb's copy keeps in-frame clones and lacks some. This table has 120,000 to 150,000 clones, approximately 90% appearing once. Material: peripheral blood, obtained on day 0 of MenACWY control vaccination. Source of these receptors: an adult in good health.

In DNA, the CDR3 is TGCGCCAGCAGCCAAGCGGAAAGGACAGGAGGAGGCTACACCTTC. Translated, it gives CASSQAERTGGGYTF. This sequence joins TRBV4-3 and TRBJ1-2; 7 bases line up with TRBD1. CDR1 and CDR2 from the germline V gene are LGHNA and YSLEER. This CDR3 contains 15 residues. The V segment lost 1 base and the J segment 8 bases; nucleotides outside the gene matches: 10.

The rearrangement uses TRBV19 and TRBJ2-2, with a possible D match to TRBD1 (5 bases). The CDR3 spans 15 residues. The V end lost 2 bases, the J end lost 7 bases, and 14 bases lay between the germline ends. Germline CDR1 LNHDA, CDR2 SQIVND (reference sequence). Written as DNA, the CDR3 is TGTGCCAGTAGTATACTTCGCAGGGAAAACGGGGAGCTGTTTTTT. This encodes CASSILRRENGELFF.

V and J are TRBV6-5 and TRBJ2-7, with D perhaps matching TRBD1 (6 bases). CDR3 length equals 16 residues. In germline, CDR1 is MNHEY, CDR2 SVGAGI. Trimming took 0 bases from V and 0 from J, leaving 12 bases between them. CDR3 bases: TGTGCCAGCAGTTACTCCCCAAGGGGGATCTCCTACGAGCAGTACTTC. Translation gives CASSYSPRGISYEQYF.

The chain has TRBV24-1 and TRBJ2-3; D is perhaps TRBD1 or TRBD2 (5 bases each). Germline V lookup: CDR1 KGHDR, CDR2 SFDVKD. Trimming pared 9 bases from V and 3 bases from J, leaving 12 bases between. The CDR3 loop spans 13 amino acids. In nucleotides, the CDR3 is TGTGCCACCCGGGACCGGTCGACAGATACGCAGTATTTT. Translation gives CATRDRSTDTQYF.

The genes are TRBV12-5 and TRBJ1-1; no clear D. The CDR3 has 14 amino acids. Per germline, CDR1 LGHNT and CDR2 FRNRAP. V lost 1 base, J lost 4 bases, and 10 bases lay in between. CDR3 in DNA: TGTGCTAGTGGTTTGGGCTCGGGTTTCACTGAAGCTTTCTTT. Protein: CASGLGSGFTEAFF.

In DNA, the CDR3 is TGCGCCAGCAGCGTGACAGGGTACGACACCGGGGAGCTGTTTTTT. Translated: CASSVTGYDTGELFF. This chain links TRBV5-1 with TRBJ2-2; TRBD1 aligns across 7 bases. With V trimmed by 4 bases and J by 3 bases, 6 bases remained unmatched. The CDR3 covers 15 residues. Germline V CDR1 and CDR2: SGHRS, YFSETQ.

The V call is TRBV5-6, the J call TRBJ2-7; 10 bases fit TRBD1. The germline V gene encodes CDR1 SGHDT and CDR2 YYEEEE. V was pared by 4 bases and J by 3 bases, with 4 bases of the junction left unmatched. The CDR3 spans 14 residues. CDR3 sequence: CASSHRDRGYEQYF. CDR3 nucleotides: TGTGCCAGCAGCCATAGGGACAGGGGCTACGAGCAGTACTTC.

The rearrangement links TRBV2 to TRBJ2-5, with unresolved D. Trimming took off 2 bases at V and 2 bases at J, with 9 bases between the two ends. From germline, CDR1 is SNHLY and CDR2 FYNNEI. The CDR3 is made up of 14 amino acids. The CDR3 nucleotides are TGTGCCAGCAGTGAATGGTTGCTTCAAGAGACCCAGTACTTC. This gives the protein CASSEWLLQETQYF. The complete variable domain, with remaining parts taken from reference TRBV2 and TRBJ2-5, reads EPEVTQTPSHQVTQMGQEVILRCVPISNHLYFYWYRQILGQKVEFLVSFYNNEISEKSEIFDDQFSVERPDGSNFTLKIRSTKLEDSAMYFCASSEWLLQETQYFGPGTRLLVL.

The V and J genes are TRBV5-5 and TRBJ1-2; TRBD1 matches 9 bases. Losses at the gene ends were 5 bases for V and 3 bases for J; bases not matched to a gene: 5. The CDR3 spans 14 residues. Germline V gene sequence: CDR1 SGHKS, CDR2 YYEKEE (reference sequence). Here the CDR3 DNA reads TGTGCCAGCAGGGACCGGACAGGGGACTATGGCTACACCTTC. This encodes CASRDRTGDYGYTF.

The chain employs TRBV29-1 and TRBJ2-7, with 9 bases that match TRBD2. This CDR3 region has 15 residues. CDR1 and CDR2 (germline): SQVTM, ANQGSEA. Trimming removed 6 bases from V and 0 bases from J; junction bases left unmatched: 9. CDR3 sequence (DNA): TGCAGCGTCAACACAGCGGGGGGAGGCTCCTACGAGCAGTACTTC. Residues: CSVNTAGGGSYEQYF.